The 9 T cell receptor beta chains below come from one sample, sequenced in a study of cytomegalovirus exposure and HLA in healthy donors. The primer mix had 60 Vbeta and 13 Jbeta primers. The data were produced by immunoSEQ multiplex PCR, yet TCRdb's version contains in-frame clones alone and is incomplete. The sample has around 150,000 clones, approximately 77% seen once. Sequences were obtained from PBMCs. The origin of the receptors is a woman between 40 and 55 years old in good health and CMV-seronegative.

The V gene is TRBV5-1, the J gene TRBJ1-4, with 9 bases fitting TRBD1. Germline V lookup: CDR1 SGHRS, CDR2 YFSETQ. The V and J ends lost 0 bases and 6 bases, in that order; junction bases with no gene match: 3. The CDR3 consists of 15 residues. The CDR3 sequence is CASSLVTGGDEKLFF. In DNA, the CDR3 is TGCGCCAGCAGCTTGGTGACAGGGGGAGATGAAAAACTGTTTTTT.

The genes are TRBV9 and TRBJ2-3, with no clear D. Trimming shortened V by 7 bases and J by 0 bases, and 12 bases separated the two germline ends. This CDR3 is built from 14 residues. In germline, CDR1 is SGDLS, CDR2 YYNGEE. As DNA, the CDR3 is TGTGCCAGCCAGGCGCGCACTAGCACAGATACGCAGTATTTT. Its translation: CASQARTSTDTQYF.

The CDR3 DNA reads as TGTGCCAGCCAGGAGGGGGCGAGTGGCCTTTATGGCTACACCTTC. Its protein is CASQEGASGLYGYTF. The J gene is TRBJ1-2, the V gene TRBV7-2; 7 bases are a match to TRBD1. The CDR3 spans 15 residues. Trimming took 8 bases from V and 5 from J; bases not matched to a gene: 14. The germline V gene encodes CDR1 SGHTA and CDR2 FQGNSA.

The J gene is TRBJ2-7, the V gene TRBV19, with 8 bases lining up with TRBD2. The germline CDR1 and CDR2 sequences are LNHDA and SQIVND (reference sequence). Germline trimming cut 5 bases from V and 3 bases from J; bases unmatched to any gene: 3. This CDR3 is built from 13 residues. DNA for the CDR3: TGTGCCAGTAGTGCCGGGACTAGCTACGAGCAGTACTTC. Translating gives CASSAGTSYEQYF.

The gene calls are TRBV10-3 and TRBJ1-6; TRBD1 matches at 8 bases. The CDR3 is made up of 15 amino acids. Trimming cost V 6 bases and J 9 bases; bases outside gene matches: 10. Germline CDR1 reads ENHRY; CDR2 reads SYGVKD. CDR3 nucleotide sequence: TGTGCCATCAGGGAGGACAGGGAGACCCTTTCACCCCTCCACTTT. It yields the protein CAIREDRETLSPLHF.

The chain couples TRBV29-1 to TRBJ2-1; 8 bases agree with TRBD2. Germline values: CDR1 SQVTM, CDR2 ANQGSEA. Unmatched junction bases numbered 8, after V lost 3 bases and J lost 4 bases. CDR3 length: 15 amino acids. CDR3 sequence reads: CSVDSRTSGYNEQFF. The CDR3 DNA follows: TGCAGCGTTGATAGTCGTACTAGCGGTTACAATGAGCAGTTCTTC.

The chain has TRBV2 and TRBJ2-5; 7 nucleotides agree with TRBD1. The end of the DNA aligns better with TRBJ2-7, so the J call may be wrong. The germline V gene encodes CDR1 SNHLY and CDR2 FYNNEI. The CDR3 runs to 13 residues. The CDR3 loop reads CASRKDREHEQYF. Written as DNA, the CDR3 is TGTGCCAGCAGGAAAGACAGGGAGCACGAGCAGTACTTC.

The chain's CDR3 is CASTPDGGTEAFF. The CDR3 coding sequence is TGTGCCAGCACTCCCGACGGGGGGACTGAAGCTTTCTTT. The V gene is TRBV28, the J gene TRBJ1-1, with D tentatively TRBD1 (5 bases). Trimming removed 7 bases at V and 5 bases at J, with 14 bases between. The CDR3 sequence is 13 residues long. Germline lookup yields CDR1 MDHEN and CDR2 SYDVKM.

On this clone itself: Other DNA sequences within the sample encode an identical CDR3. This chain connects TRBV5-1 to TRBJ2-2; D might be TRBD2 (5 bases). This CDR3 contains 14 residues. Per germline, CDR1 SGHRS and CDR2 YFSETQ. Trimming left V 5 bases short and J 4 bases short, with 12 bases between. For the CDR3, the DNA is TGCGCCAGCAGGATACTAGTTGGCACCGGGGAGCTGTTTTTT. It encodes CASRILVGTGELFF.